Reported below is one TCR beta chain. The data were obtained in a study of PD-L1 blockade in urothelial cancer. Germline CDR1 and CDR2: MDHEN and SYDVKM. The junction had 7 bases not matched to a gene; V was cut back by 5 bases and J by 7 bases. This CDR3 spans 13 amino acids. Repertoires were generated with immunoSEQ multiplex PCR, while TCRdb's copy carries only in-frame clones and drops some. The sample holds over 65,000 clones, around 84% seen once. This sequence was found in a man between 65 and 85 years old with urothelial cancer. This material consisted of PBMCs, taken around atezolizumab (anti-PD-L1) treatment. The rearrangement uses TRBV28 and TRBJ1-2, with 7 bases lining up with TRBD1. CDR3 protein: CASSPRGWFGYTF. CDR3 nucleotides: TGTGCCAGCAGTCCCAGGGGGTGGTTTGGCTACACCTTC.